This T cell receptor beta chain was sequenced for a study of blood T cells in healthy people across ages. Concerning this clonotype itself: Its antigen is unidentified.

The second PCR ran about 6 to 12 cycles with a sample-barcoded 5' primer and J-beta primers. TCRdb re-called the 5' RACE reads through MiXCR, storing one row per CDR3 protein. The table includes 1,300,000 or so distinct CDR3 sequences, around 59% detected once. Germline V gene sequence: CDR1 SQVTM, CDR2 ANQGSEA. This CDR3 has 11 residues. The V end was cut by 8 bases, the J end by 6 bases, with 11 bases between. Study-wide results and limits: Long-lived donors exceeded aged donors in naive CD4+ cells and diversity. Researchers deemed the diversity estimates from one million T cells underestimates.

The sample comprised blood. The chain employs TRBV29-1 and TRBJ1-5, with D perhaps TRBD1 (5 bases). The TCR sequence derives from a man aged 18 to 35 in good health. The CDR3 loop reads CSLQGSQPQHF. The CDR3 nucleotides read TGCAGCCTCCAGGGTAGTCAGCCCCAGCATTTT. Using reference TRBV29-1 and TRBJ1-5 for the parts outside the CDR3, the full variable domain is SAVISQKPSRDICQRGTSLTIQCQVDSQVTMMFWYRQQPGQSLTLIATANQGSEATYESGFVIDKFPISRPNLTFSTLTVSNMSPEDSSIYLCSLQGSQPQHFGDGTRLSIL.